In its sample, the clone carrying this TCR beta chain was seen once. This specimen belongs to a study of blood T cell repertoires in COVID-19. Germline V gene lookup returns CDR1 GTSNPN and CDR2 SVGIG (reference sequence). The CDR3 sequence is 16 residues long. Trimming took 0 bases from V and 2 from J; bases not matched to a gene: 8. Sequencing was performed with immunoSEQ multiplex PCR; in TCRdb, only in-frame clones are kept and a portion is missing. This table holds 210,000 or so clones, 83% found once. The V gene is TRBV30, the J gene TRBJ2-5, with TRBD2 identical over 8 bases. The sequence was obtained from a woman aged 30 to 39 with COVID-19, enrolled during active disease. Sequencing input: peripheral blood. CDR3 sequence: CAWSVTSGVVQETQYF. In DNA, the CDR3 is TGTGCCTGGAGTGTAACTAGCGGAGTTGTACAAGAGACCCAGTACTTC.